This entry is about one T cell receptor beta chain. Its antigen is undetermined. Trimming removed 6 bases from V and 3 bases from J; junction bases left unmatched: 11. The CDR3 spans 16 residues. The germline CDR1 and CDR2 sequences are MGHRA and YSYEKL. This entry comes from a study of graft-versus-host responses after intestinal transplantation. Study-wide context: Among the recipients, transplants were multivisceral, liver-intestinal, or isolated intestinal. Induction using anti-thymocyte globulin, followed by tacrolimus and steroids for 3 to 4 years, was given to all recipients.

Here immunoSEQ multiplex PCR was the method, and the copy in TCRdb shows in-frame clones only, minus some. The sample carries about 59,000 clones, around 92% recorded once. The study, taken as a whole, reports: Clonal ratios of graft-versus-host to host-versus-graft in allografts were high for patients exhibiting graft-donor T cell macrochimerism. Ileal or blood samples showed some GvH clones first, and such clones were also found in recipient marrow.

The TCR sequence derives from a human donor who was the organ donor for an intestinal transplant. This chain connects TRBV4-1 to TRBJ2-1; 7 positions match TRBD2. The sequencing used unstimulated CD4+ T cells sorted from spleen or lymph node cells, collected before transplant. This chain's CDR3 is CASRPIRGSLYNEQFF. In nucleotides, the CDR3 is TGCGCCAGCAGGCCCATCCGCGGGAGTCTCTACAATGAGCAGTTCTTC.